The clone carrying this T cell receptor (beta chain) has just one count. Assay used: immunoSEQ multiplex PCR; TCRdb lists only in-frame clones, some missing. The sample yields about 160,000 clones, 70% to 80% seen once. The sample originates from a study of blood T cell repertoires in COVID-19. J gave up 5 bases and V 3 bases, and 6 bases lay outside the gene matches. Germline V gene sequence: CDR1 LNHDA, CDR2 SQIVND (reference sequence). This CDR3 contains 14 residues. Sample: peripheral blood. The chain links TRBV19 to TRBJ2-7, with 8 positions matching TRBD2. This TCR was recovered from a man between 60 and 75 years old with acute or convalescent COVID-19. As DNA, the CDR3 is TGTGCCAGTAGTATTCTGGGGACTAGTAACGAGCAGTACTTC. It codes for CASSILGTSNEQYF.